These T cell receptor beta chains were read from a single sample in a study of T cells in Graves' hyperthyroidism and ophthalmopathy. In TCRdb, the multiplex PCR reads were re-called with MiXCR into one record per CDR3 protein. Altogether more than 550,000 distinct CDR3 sequences are present, roughly 46% being singletons, with the ten largest covering under 8.5%. Input material: peripheral blood or thyroid tissue (not recorded which). These receptors originate from an adult man with Graves' disease, either hyperthyroidism or ophthalmopathy (not recorded which). Each CDR3 is given with its conserved first and last residue. The order of the fields is CDR3 length, V gene, clone size, J gene, D gene, CDR3 protein, CDR3 DNA. The D gene is left open where the match is weak. Where a row states a size, it is once, few, many or the class of an expanded clone; other rows omit it.

14	TRBV29-1	NA	TRBJ2-7	NA	CSVEDFGSTYEQYF	TGCAGCGTTGAAGATTTCGGGAGCACCTACGAGCAGTACTTC
14	TRBV6-6	NA	TRBJ2-7	TRBD1	CASIRGQGAYEQYF	TGTGCCAGCATCCGAGGACAGGGGGCTTACGAGCAGTACTTC
15	TRBV29-1	many	TRBJ2-7	TRBD2	CSVEDPAGEAYEQYF	TGCAGCGTTGAAGATCCTGCGGGAGAAGCCTACGAGCAGTACTTC
15	TRBV7-8	few	TRBJ1-1	NA	CASSSQTVMNTEAFF	TGTGCCAGCAGCTCCCAGACAGTAATGAACACTGAAGCTTTCTTT
15	TRBV19	many	TRBJ1-6	NA	CASSSDSQGLSPLHF	TGTGCCAGTTCGTCGGACAGCCAAGGTCTTTCACCCCTCCACTTT
15	TRBV20-1	NA	TRBJ2-7	NA	CSARDMVSGSYEQYF	TGCAGTGCTAGAGATATGGTTTCAGGGTCCTACGAGCAGTACTTC
15	TRBV12-3/TRBV12-4	NA	TRBJ1-5	TRBD1	CASDPGQGLTQPQHF	TGTGCTAGTGACCCGGGACAGGGGTTGACTCAGCCCCAGCATTTT
15	TRBV20-1	NA	TRBJ1-4	NA	CSARDSGGWGEKLFF	TGCAGTGCTAGAGATAGCGGGGGCTGGGGTGAAAAACTGTTTTTT
16	TRBV2	NA	TRBJ1-5	NA	CASREAGISSNQPQHF	TGTGCCAGCAGGGAGGCGGGGATAAGTAGCAATCAGCCCCAGCATTTT
14	TRBV25-1	many	TRBJ1-1	NA	CASSAGVQNTEAFF	TGTGCCAGCAGTGCAGGGGTTCAGAACACTGAAGCTTTCTTT
16	TRBV7-8	few	TRBJ1-2	NA	CASSLEGIASGYGYTF	TGTGCCAGCAGCTTAGAGGGGATCGCCTCAGGCTATGGCTACACCTTC
13	TRBV7-2	NA	TRBJ1-2	NA	CASSPSTEIGYTF	TGTGCCAGCAGCCCTTCGACAGAAATCGGCTACACCTTC
14	TRBV2	NA	TRBJ2-2	NA	CASSEYVLTGELFF	TGTGCCAGCAGTGAATATGTTCTCACCGGGGAGCTGTTTTTT
14	TRBV4-1	many	TRBJ1-2	TRBD1	CASSQDDRGYGYTF	TGCGCCAGCAGCCAAGATGACAGGGGATATGGCTACACCTTC
14	TRBV7-9	many	TRBJ2-5	NA	CASSSTSAEGTQYF	TGTGCCAGCAGCTCGACTAGTGCCGAGGGGACCCAGTACTTC
15	TRBV2	NA	TRBJ1-2	NA	CASSYRQKTNYGYTF	TGTGCCAGCAGTTATCGACAGAAAACTAACTATGGCTACACCTTC
14	TRBV7-3	NA	TRBJ2-3	NA	CASSLIGGTDTQYF	TGTGCCAGCAGCTTAATCGGGGGCACAGATACGCAGTATTTT
16	TRBV7-9	NA	TRBJ2-6	TRBD2	CASSHSGTMGANVLTF	TGTGCCAGCAGCCACTCCGGGACTATGGGGGCCAACGTCCTGACTTTC
14	TRBV20-1	NA	TRBJ1-5	NA	CSASGAADNQPQHF	TGCAGTGCTAGTGGGGCAGCCGACAATCAGCCCCAGCATTTT
13	TRBV10-3	many	TRBJ2-7	NA	CAISESRGYEQYF	TGTGCCATCAGTGAGTCCAGGGGCTACGAGCAGTACTTC
14	TRBV20-1	few	TRBJ1-5	NA	CSASLTSSYQPQHF	TGCAGTGCTAGTCTCACTTCTAGTTATCAGCCCCAGCATTTT
14	TRBV12-3/TRBV12-4	NA	TRBJ1-2	NA	CASSEAGGDYGYTF	TGTGCCAGCAGTGAGGCGGGGGGTGACTATGGCTACACCTTC
15	TRBV20-1	NA	TRBJ2-5	TRBD1	CSARLTGVGKETQYF	TGCAGTGCTAGACTGACAGGGGTGGGGAAAGAGACCCAGTACTTC
13	TRBV15	NA	TRBJ1-1	TRBD1	CATSRPGGTEAFF	TGTGCCACCAGCAGACCAGGGGGAACTGAAGCTTTCTTT
13	TRBV10-3	NA	TRBJ1-1	NA	CAISESGSTEAFF	TGTGCCATCAGTGAGTCAGGGTCCACTGAAGCTTTCTTT
16	TRBV9	few	TRBJ1-2	TRBD1	CASSARWTGLNYGYTF	TGTGCCAGCAGCGCCCGGTGGACAGGTCTTAACTATGGCTACACCTTC
16	TRBV10-3	many	TRBJ2-7	TRBD1	CAISATGTGGTYEQYF	TGTGCCATCAGTGCGACTGGGACAGGGGGGACCTACGAGCAGTACTTC
14	TRBV19	NA	TRBJ1-1	NA	CASSIVGVGTEAFF	TGTGCCAGTAGTATTGTAGGGGTTGGCACTGAAGCTTTCTTT
14	TRBV7-2	NA	TRBJ2-7	TRBD2	CASSLSSLADEQYF	TGTGCCAGCAGCTTAAGCAGCCTAGCGGACGAGCAGTACTTC
14	TRBV2	NA	TRBJ1-5	TRBD1	CASRDRAQGQPQHF	TGTGCCAGCAGGGACAGGGCCCAGGGACAGCCCCAGCATTTT
13	TRBV20-1	NA	TRBJ1-5	TRBD1	CSARGQGGQPQHF	TGCAGTGCTAGAGGACAGGGAGGTCAGCCCCAGCATTTT
16	TRBV24-1	NA	TRBJ1-5	NA	CASSPPGRGGNQPQHF	TGTGCCAGCAGTCCCCCGGGGAGGGGTGGCAATCAGCCCCAGCATTTT
12	TRBV29-1	many	TRBJ2-7	NA	CSVSRDNYEQYF	TGCAGCGTTAGCCGGGACAACTACGAGCAGTACTTC
14	TRBV5-5	NA	TRBJ1-1	NA	CASSLEVFGTEAFF	TGTGCCAGCAGCTTGGAGGTTTTTGGCACTGAAGCTTTCTTT
11	TRBV6-4	NA	TRBJ1-2	NA	CASSDTGAYTF	TGTGCCAGCAGTGACACGGGGGCCTACACCTTC
12	TRBV29-1	few	TRBJ1-2	TRBD1	CSVRQGAYGYTF	TGCAGCGTCAGACAGGGGGCGTATGGCTACACCTTC
16	TRBV10-3	NA	TRBJ1-2	TRBD1	CAISDPVTGANYGYTF	TGTGCCATCAGTGACCCAGTGACAGGGGCTAACTATGGCTACACCTTC
12	TRBV29-1	many	TRBJ2-7	NA	CSGKDSEYEQYF	TGCAGCGGGAAAGACAGTGAGTACGAGCAGTACTTC
16	TRBV6-5	NA	TRBJ2-5	NA	CASSQWWDNFQETQYF	TGTGCCAGCAGCCAGTGGTGGGACAATTTCCAAGAGACCCAGTACTTC
13	TRBV6-1	few	TRBJ1-1	NA	CASSDWVDTEAFF	TGTGCCAGCAGTGATTGGGTGGACACTGAAGCTTTCTTT
14	TRBV20-1	few	TRBJ2-7	TRBD1	CSARGTDPSGEQYF	TGCAGTGCTAGGGGGACAGATCCCTCGGGGGAGCAGTACTTC
14	TRBV7-3	many	TRBJ2-5	NA	CASSLKGLGETQYF	TGTGCCAGCAGCTTAAAGGGACTTGGTGAGACCCAGTACTTC
15	TRBV20-1	NA	TRBJ1-6	NA	CSARAPQGRNSPLHF	TGCAGTGCTAGAGCTCCTCAGGGAAGGAATTCACCCCTCCACTTT
14	TRBV10-2	many	TRBJ2-5	NA	CASGPGPPGETQYF	TGCGCCAGCGGTCCGGGACCCCCGGGAGAGACCCAGTACTTC
17	TRBV14	NA	TRBJ2-6	TRBD2	CASSQAGRLLGANVLTF	TGTGCCAGCAGCCAAGCCGGGAGGCTACTTGGGGCCAACGTCCTGACTTTC